One TCR beta chain is described in this entry. The data are from a study of T cell responses to AZD1222 COVID-19 vaccine. CDR1 and CDR2 (germline): SGHNT, YYREEE (reference sequence). The J segment lost 7 bases and the V segment lost 4 bases, leaving 5 bases of the junction unmatched. The CDR3 contains 14 residues. Sequencing was performed with immunoSEQ multiplex PCR; in TCRdb, only in-frame clones are kept and a portion is missing. This sample has about 99,000 clones, with more than 90% found just once. Sequencing was performed on peripheral blood, taken on day 0 of AZD1222 vaccination. The TCR sequence derives from an adult in good health. The chain employs TRBV5-4 and TRBJ1-5, with 10 bases identical to TRBD1. CDR3 sequence: CASSARDRGQPQHF. CDR3 nucleotides: TGTGCCAGCAGCGCCCGGGACAGGGGACAGCCCCAGCATTTT. The full variable domain, with the rest looked up from reference TRBV5-4 and TRBJ1-5, is ETGVTQSPTHLIKTRGQQVTLRCSSQSGHNTVSWYQQALGQGPQFIFQYYREEENGRGNFPPRFSGLQFPNYSSELNVNALELDDSALYLCASSARDRGQPQHFGDGTRLSIL.